This T cell receptor (beta chain) stems from a study of OX40 agonist ivuxolimab in advanced cancers. V lost 0 bases and J lost 3, with 12 bases in between. The CDR3 is made up of 15 amino acids. Germline V CDR1 and CDR2: LNHNV, YYDKDF (reference sequence). Patients were ineligible given autoimmune disease history or systemic immunosuppression. Note on this clone: The antigen is undetermined.

The data were produced by immunoSEQ multiplex PCR, yet TCRdb's version contains in-frame clones alone and is incomplete. The sample contains about 26,000 clones, 70% to 90% of which appear only once. General study points: The average count of expanded clones was higher among CD8+ T cells than among CD4+. Clonal expansion by week 6 occurred in CD4+ and CD8+ blood T cells (at 0.1 to 3.0 mg/kg).

The chain joins TRBV15 to TRBJ2-7; D ambiguous. Material: CD4+ or CD8+ T cells sorted from blood, obtained in a trial of the OX40 agonist ivuxolimab. This TCR was sampled from an adult with an advanced solid tumor such as melanoma, head and neck, liver or kidney cancer. The CDR3 DNA is TGTGCCACCAGCAGAGATCTCTCCAAGATCTACGAGCAGTACTTC. Translation gives CATSRDLSKIYEQYF.